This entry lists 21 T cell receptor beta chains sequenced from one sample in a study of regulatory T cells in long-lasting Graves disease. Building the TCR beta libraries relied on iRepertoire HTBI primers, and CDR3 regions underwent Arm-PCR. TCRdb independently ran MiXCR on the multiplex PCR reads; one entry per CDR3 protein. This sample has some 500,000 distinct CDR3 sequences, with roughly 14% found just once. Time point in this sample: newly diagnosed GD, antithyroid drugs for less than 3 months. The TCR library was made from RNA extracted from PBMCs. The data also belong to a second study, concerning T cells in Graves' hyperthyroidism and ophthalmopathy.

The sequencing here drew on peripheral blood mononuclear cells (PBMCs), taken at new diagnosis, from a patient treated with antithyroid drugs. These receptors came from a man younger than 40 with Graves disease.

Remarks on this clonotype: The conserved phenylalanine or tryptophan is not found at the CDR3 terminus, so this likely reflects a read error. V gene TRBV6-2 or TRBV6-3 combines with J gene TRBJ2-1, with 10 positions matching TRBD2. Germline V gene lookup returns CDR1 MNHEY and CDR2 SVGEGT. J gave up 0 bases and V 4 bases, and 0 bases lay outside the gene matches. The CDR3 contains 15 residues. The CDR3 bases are TGTGCCAGCAGTTCTAGCGGGAGCTCCTACAATGAGCAGTTCCTC. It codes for CASSSSGSSYNEQFL.

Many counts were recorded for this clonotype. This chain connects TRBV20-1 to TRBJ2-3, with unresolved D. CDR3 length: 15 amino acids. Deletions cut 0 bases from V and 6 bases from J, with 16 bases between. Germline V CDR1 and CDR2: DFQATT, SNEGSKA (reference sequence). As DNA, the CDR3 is TGCAGTGCTAGAGATCCTGCCCGGCCTTCGGATACGCAGTATTTT. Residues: CSARDPARPSDTQYF.

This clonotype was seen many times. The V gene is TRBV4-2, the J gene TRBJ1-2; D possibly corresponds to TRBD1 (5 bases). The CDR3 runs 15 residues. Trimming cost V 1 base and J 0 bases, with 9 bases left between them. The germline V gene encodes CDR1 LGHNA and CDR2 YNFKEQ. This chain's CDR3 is CASSQGQGPNYGYTF. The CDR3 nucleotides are TGTGCCAGCAGCCAAGGGCAGGGCCCTAACTATGGCTACACCTTC.

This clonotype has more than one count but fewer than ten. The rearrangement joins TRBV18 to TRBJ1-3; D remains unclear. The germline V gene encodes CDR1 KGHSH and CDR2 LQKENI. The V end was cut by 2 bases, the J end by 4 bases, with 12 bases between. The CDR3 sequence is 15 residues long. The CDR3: CASSPWTAAGNTIYF. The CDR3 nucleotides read TGTGCCAGCTCACCATGGACGGCCGCGGGAAACACCATATATTTT.

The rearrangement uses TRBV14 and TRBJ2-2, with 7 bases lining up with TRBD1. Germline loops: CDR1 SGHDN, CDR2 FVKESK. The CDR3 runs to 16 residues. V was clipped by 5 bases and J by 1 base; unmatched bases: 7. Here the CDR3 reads CASSSLQGRNTGELFF. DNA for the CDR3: TGTGCCAGCAGCTCACTACAGGGGCGGAACACCGGGGAGCTGTTTTTT.

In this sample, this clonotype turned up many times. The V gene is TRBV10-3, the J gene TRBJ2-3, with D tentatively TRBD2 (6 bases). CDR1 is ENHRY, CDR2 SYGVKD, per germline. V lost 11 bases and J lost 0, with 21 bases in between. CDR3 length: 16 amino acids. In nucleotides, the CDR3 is TGTGCCGTTAACGGGGGAAACAGGCTTAGCACAGATACGCAGTATTTT. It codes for CAVNGGNRLSTDTQYF.

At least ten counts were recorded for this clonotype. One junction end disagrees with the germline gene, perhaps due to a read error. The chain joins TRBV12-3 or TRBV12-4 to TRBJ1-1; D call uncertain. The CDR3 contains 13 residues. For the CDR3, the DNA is TGCGCCAGCAGCTTGAGAATGAACACTGAAGCTTTCTTT. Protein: CASSLRMNTEAFF.

CDR3 bases: TGTGCCAGCAGCTTGTGGGACGGGTACGAGCAGTACTTC. Translation: CASSLWDGYEQYF. The chain joins TRBV7-9 to TRBJ2-7; D may be TRBD1 or TRBD2 (5 bases each). Looked up from germline, CDR1 is SEHNR and CDR2 is FQNEAQ (reference sequence). The CDR3 consists of 13 residues. V was shortened by 3 bases and J by 4 bases, with 10 bases between the two germline ends.

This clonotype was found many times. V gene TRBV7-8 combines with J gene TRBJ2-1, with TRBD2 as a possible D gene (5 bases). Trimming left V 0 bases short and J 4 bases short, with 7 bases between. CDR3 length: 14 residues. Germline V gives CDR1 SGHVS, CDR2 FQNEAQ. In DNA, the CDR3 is TGTGCCAGCAGCTTAGCCACGGGGTACAATGAGCAGTTCTTC. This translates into CASSLATGYNEQFF.

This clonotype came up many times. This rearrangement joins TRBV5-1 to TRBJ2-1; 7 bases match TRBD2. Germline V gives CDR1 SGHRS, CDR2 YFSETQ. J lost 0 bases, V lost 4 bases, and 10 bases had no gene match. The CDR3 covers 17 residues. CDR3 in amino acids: CASSLNSGLSSYNEQFF. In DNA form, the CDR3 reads TGCGCCAGCAGCCTCAATAGCGGGCTCAGCTCCTACAATGAGCAGTTCTTC.

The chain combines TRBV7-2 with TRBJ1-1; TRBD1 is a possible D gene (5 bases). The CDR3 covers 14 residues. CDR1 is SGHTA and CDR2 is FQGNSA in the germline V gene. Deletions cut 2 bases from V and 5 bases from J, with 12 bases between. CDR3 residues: CASSLYPGGTEAFF. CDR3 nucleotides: TGTGCCAGCAGCTTATACCCTGGGGGGACTGAAGCTTTCTTT.

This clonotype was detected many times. CDR3 in amino acids: CASQQGGPTDTQYF. CDR3 nucleotides: TGTGCCAGTCAACAGGGGGGGCCCACAGATACGCAGTATTTT. The chain links TRBV28 to TRBJ2-3; D possibly corresponds to TRBD1 (8 bases). CDR1 is MDHEN and CDR2 is SYDVKM in the germline V gene. CDR3 length: 14 residues. V shed 9 bases and J shed 2 bases, with 15 bases lying between them.

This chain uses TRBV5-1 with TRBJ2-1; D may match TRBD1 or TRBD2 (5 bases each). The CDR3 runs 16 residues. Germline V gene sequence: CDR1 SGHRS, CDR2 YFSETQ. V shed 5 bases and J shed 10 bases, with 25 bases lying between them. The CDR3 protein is CASSLLRTSPQGEQFF. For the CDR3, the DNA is TGCGCCAGCAGTTTATTACGGACTTCACCGCAGGGCGAGCAGTTCTTC.

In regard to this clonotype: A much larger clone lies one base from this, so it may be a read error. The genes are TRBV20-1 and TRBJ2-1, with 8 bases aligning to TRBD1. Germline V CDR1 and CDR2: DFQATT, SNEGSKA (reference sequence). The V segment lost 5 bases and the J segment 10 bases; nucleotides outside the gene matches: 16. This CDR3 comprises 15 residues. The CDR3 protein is CSAARQGQGRGEQFF. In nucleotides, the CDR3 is TGCAGTGCTGCCCGTCAAGGACAGGGAAGGGGCGAGCAGTTCTTC.

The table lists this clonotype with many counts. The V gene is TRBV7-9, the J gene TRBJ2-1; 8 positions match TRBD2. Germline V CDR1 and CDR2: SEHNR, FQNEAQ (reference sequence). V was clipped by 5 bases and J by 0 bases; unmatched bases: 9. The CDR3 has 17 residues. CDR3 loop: CASSAGPLADSYNEQFF. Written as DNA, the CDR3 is TGTGCCAGCAGCGCCGGCCCACTAGCGGACTCCTACAATGAGCAGTTCTTC.

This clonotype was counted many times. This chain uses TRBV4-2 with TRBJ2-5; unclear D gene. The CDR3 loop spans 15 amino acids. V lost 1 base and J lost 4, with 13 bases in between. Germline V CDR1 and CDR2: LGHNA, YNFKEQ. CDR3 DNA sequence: TGTGCCAGCAGCCAAGGCTCGCCCCCCCGAGAGACCCAGTACTTC. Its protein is CASSQGSPPRETQYF.

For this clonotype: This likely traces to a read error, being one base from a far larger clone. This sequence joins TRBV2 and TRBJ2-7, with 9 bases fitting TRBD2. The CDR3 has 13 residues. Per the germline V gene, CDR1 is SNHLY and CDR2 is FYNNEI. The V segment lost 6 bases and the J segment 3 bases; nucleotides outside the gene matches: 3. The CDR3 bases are TGTGCCAGCAGACAGACTAGCGGCTACGAGCAGTACTTC. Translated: CASRQTSGYEQYF.

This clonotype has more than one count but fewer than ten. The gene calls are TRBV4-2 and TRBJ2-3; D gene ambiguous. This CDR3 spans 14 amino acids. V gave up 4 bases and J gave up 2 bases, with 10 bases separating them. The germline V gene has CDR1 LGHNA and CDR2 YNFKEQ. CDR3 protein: CASSPGTATDTQYF. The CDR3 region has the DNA TGTGCCAGCAGCCCAGGTACAGCCACAGATACGCAGTATTTT.

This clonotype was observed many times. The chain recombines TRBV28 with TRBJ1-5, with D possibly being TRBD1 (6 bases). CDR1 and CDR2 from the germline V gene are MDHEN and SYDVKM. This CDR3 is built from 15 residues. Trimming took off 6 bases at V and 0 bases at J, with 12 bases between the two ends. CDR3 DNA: TGTGCCAGCAGCCCATTCAGGGGTAGCAATCAGCCCCAGCATTTT. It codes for CASSPFRGSNQPQHF. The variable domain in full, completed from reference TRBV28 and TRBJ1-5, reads DVKVTQSSRYLVKRTGEKVFLECVQDMDHENMFWYRQDPGLGLRLIYFSYDVKMKEKGDIPEGYSVSREKKERFSLILESASTNQTSMYLCASSPFRGSNQPQHFGDGTRLSIL.

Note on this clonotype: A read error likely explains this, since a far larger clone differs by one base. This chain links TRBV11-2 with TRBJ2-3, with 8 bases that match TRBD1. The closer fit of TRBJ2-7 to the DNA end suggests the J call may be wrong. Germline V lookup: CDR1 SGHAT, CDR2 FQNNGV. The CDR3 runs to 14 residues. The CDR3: CASGGRDRSYEQYF. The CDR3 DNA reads TGTGCCAGCGGCGGGCGGGACAGGAGCTACGAGCAGTACTTC.

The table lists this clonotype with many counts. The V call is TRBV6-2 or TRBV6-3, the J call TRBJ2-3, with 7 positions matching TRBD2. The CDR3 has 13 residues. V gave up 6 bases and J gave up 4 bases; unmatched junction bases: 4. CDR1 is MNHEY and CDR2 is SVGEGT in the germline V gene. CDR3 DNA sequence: TGTGCCAGCAGAGGCGGGAGATCAGATACGCAGTATTTT. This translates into CASRGGRSDTQYF.